The TCR beta chain described here comes from a study of blood T cells in healthy people across ages. This clonotype was found many times. Its matching antigen is unknown. General study points: In older individuals, TCR beta diversity per million T cells was lower, falling roughly linearly with age.

The authors ran a second PCR of about 6 to 11 cycles using a sample-barcoded 5' primer and a J-beta primer mix. MiXCR, run by TCRdb on the 5' RACE reads, gives a single entry per CDR3 protein. Of fewer than 700,000 distinct CDR3 sequences in the sample, around 43% were seen once. CDR1 is MNHEY, CDR2 SVGEGT, per germline. The CDR3 loop spans 14 amino acids. J lost 1 base, V lost 5 bases, and 3 bases had no gene match. The sequence derives from an elderly man in good health. Sequenced: blood. J is TRBJ1-1 and V is TRBV6-2 or TRBV6-3; the match to TRBD1 covers 8 bases. The CDR3 here is CASSQGAKNTEAFF. The CDR3 nucleotides read TGTGCCAGCAGTCAGGGGGCGAAGAACACTGAAGCTTTCTTT.